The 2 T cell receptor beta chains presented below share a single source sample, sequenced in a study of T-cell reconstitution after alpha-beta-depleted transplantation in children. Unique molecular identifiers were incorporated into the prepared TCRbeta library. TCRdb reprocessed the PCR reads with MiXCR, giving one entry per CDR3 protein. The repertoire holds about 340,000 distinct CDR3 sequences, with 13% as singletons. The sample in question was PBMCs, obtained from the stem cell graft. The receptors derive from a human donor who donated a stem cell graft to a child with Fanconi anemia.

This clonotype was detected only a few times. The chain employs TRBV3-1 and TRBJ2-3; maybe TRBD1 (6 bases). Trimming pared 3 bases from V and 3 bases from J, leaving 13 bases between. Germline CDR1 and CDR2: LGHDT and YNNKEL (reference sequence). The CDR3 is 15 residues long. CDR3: CASSQGHPGTDTQYF. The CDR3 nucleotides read TGTGCCAGCAGCCAGGGACACCCAGGGACAGATACGCAGTATTTT.

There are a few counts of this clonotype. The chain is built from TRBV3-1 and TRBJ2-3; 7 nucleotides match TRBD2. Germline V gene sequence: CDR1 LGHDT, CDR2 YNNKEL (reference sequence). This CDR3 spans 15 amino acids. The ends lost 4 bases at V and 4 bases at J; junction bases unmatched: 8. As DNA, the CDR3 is TGTGCCAGCAGCCCGCAGAGGGGAGGGGCAGATACGCAGTATTTT. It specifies CASSPQRGGADTQYF.